The entry below gives a single T cell receptor beta chain sequence along with its context. Its target is not known. The data were obtained in a study of T cell responses to AZD1222 COVID-19 vaccine. Study-wide background: Second doses that came at about 4 or about 12 weeks were put together.

Clones were sequenced by immunoSEQ multiplex PCR, and TCRdb holds only the in-frame ones, with some missing. The data hold about 130,000 clones, with approximately 90% observed a single time. The germline CDR1 and CDR2 sequences are SGHRS and YFSETQ. The V end lost 3 bases, the J end lost 0 bases, and 13 bases lay between the germline ends. This CDR3 has 15 residues. Findings of the study overall: Donors were mostly white British, more females; clonal diversity possibly underestimated. Just 5 to 7 AZD1222 recipients were seropositive at baseline.

The sequencing used peripheral blood, collected on day 0 of AZD1222 vaccination. This receptor was taken from an adult in good health. The gene calls are TRBV5-1 and TRBJ2-7; D remains ambiguous. Written as DNA, the CDR3 is TGCGCCAGCAGCTCAAACAGTGCTAGCTCCTACGAGCAGTACTTC. Translated: CASSSNSASSYEQYF.